This T cell receptor beta chain stems from a study of human T cells and chemical hapten exposure. Regarding the study as a whole: Expanded TCRs were compared with controls, and the expanded TCRs formed significantly more large CDR3 similarity clusters.

Germline V gene lookup returns CDR1 DFQATT and CDR2 SNEGSKA (reference sequence). The CDR3 loop spans 12 amino acids. Trimming took 5 bases from V and 2 from J, leaving 10 bases between them. Time point indicated: patch test 1, 2 weeks after DPC sensitization. Treatment reported: therapeutic diphenylcyclopropenone sensitization with weekly scalp DPC. MiXCR, run by TCRdb on the RACE reads, gives a single entry per CDR3 protein. The sample has just under 350,000 distinct CDR3 sequences, roughly 6.9% seen once. This clonotype showed up just a few times. Antigen unknown. Sequencing used whole blood, obtained in connection with sensitization to the hapten diphenylcyclopropenone (DPC). The chain has TRBV20-1 and TRBJ2-7; tentative D call: TRBD1 (6 bases). The sequence derives from a woman aged 18 to 35 with alopecia areata. Some clones in this sample may be carry-over from other donors' samples. Here the CDR3 DNA reads TGCAGTGCTGCAGGGGTTACCTACGAGCAGTACTTC. Translating gives CSAAGVTYEQYF.